This T cell receptor beta chain was sequenced during a study of cytomegalovirus exposure and HLA in healthy donors. Study observations and caveats: For TCR beta chains, V- and J-gene trimming was later linked to a missense DCLRE1C variant.

PCR amplification relied on 60 Vbeta primers (plus 13 Jbeta primers). Profiling relied on immunoSEQ multiplex PCR, and the TCRdb table lists in-frame clones only, not all of them. The data contain more than 95,000 clones, around 10% of them singletons. This CDR3 comprises 15 residues. In germline, CDR1 is SGHTA, CDR2 FQGNSA. V shed 5 bases, J shed 12 bases, and the junction held 9 bases outside the gene matches. Many counts were recorded for this clone. Its target is unknown. The origin of this receptor is a man aged 40-50 years in good health and CMV-seropositive. The rearrangement joins TRBV7-2 to TRBJ2-1; TRBD2 matches at 14 bases. The specimen sequenced was PBMCs. The CDR3 loop reads CASSPQGLAGVRQFF. In DNA, the CDR3 is TGTGCCAGCAGCCCCCAGGGACTAGCGGGAGTTCGGCAGTTCTTC.